Sequencing of this T cell receptor beta chain was carried out in a study of cytomegalovirus exposure and HLA in healthy donors. Turning to this clone: Antigen unknown.

The donors belonged to the approximately 120-subject validation cohort, separate from the roughly 710-subject first cohort. Germline V gene data show CDR1 as PRHDT and CDR2 as FYEKMQ (reference sequence). This CDR3 is 16 amino acids long. Trimming at V came to 1 base and at J to 2 bases, leaving 6 bases not matched to a gene. Study observations and caveats: In vitro, a few CMV-associated chains proved specific for CMV antigens. For cytomegalovirus status, the classifier reportedly gave diagnoses with high specificity and sensitivity. Cytomegalovirus-associated status was assigned to approximately 160 TCR beta chains.

Data came from immunoSEQ multiplex PCR; TCRdb stores just in-frame clones and leaves some out. The sample includes some 120,000 clones, about nine tenths seen only once; the top ten take 1.5% to 2.5%. The sample consisted of PBMCs. The source is a woman aged 18-29 years in good health and CMV-seronegative. V is TRBV13 and J is TRBJ2-3; 7 positions match TRBD2. The CDR3 coding sequence is TGTGCCAGCAGCTTAGTGGCTAGCGGCTACACAGATACGCAGTATTTT. Its protein is CASSLVASGYTDTQYF.